The sample holds many counts of the clone carrying this TCR beta chain. The antigen remains unidentified. This record comes from a study of cytotoxic CD8 clonotypes in ibrutinib-treated CLL. Findings and caveats of the study: Samples were collected at differing times from sustained-remission and progressing patients.

Profiled with immunoSEQ multiplex PCR; TCRdb holds only in-frame clones, not every one. The sample shows more than 300,000 clones, roughly 79% of them seen only once. About 2 micrograms of genomic DNA from cryopreserved PBMCs went into TCR beta libraries. Trimming took 8 bases from V and 0 from J, leaving 11 bases between them. CDR3 length: 13 residues. CDR1 and CDR2 (germline): SNHLY, FYNNEI. The rearrangement joins TRBV2 to TRBJ2-7; no firm D call. Source: PBMCs, taken before ibrutinib treatment. The TCR comes from a human donor with chronic lymphocytic leukemia. The CDR3 spells CASFELFSYEQYF. CDR3 coding DNA: TGTGCCAGCTTCGAACTCTTCTCCTACGAGCAGTACTTC.